Below, 21 T cell receptor beta chains from the same sample are listed, as sequenced in a study of OX40 agonist ivuxolimab in advanced cancers. The receptor library was made with the immunoSEQ multiplex PCR assay. Drawn from immuneACCESS, this table holds only the in-frame rearrangements with V and J called that TCRdb kept. Clones are partly lost; checked studies trace under half to an unresolved V gene and leave the rest unexplained. This sample is represented by 90,000 to 100,000 clones; 95% to 97% of them were singletons. The top ten constitute approximately 2% of the sample. The material sequenced was CD4+ or CD8+ T cells sorted from blood, taken in a trial of the OX40 agonist ivuxolimab. These receptor sequences come from an adult with an advanced solid tumor such as melanoma, head and neck, liver or kidney cancer.

This chain's CDR3 is CASSLGGRVEETQYF. CDR3 nucleotides: TGTGCCAGTAGCTTAGGGGGCAGGGTAGAAGAGACCCAGTACTTC. The chain links TRBV19 to TRBJ2-5; TRBD1 aligns across 7 bases. CDR1 and CDR2 from the germline V gene are LNHDA and SQIVND (reference sequence). This CDR3 has 15 amino acids. V shed 6 bases, J shed 3 bases, and the junction held 10 bases outside the gene matches.

For this clone: Other DNA sequences of this sample code for an identical CDR3. The V and J genes are TRBV19 and TRBJ2-3, with unresolved D. V dropped 11 bases and J dropped 0 bases, with 21 bases sitting between them. Germline CDR1 LNHDA, CDR2 SQIVND (reference sequence). The CDR3 totals 16 residues. This CDR3 is CASTASWRSSTDTQYF. The CDR3 coding sequence is TGTGCCTCAACCGCTTCTTGGCGGTCTAGCACAGATACGCAGTATTTT.

Details on this clone: At one of its ends the junction is not consistent with the germline gene, which may arise from a read error. The V call is TRBV27, the J call TRBJ2-1; the D is unclear. Germline V lookup: CDR1 MNHEY, CDR2 SMNVEV (reference sequence). The CDR3 runs to 13 residues. The CDR3 coding sequence is TGTGCCAGCAGTTTGGGCTATCTCAATGGGCAGTTCTTC. This codes for CASSLGYLNGQFF.

The J gene is TRBJ2-7, the V gene TRBV11-3, with D perhaps TRBD1 or TRBD2 (5 bases each). The V and J ends lost 1 base and 2 bases respectively, with 9 bases between them. The V gene's germline CDR1 is SGHNT and CDR2 YENEEA. The CDR3 is 14 amino acids. The CDR3 reads CASSLAGTAYEQYF. Here the CDR3 DNA reads TGTGCCAGCAGCTTAGCCGGGACGGCCTACGAGCAGTACTTC.

Notes on this clone: Within the sample, other DNA sequences also encode this same CDR3. CDR3 in amino acids: CASSSRLAAYEQYF. The CDR3 DNA sequence: TGTGCCAGCAGTTCCCGACTAGCGGCTTACGAGCAGTACTTC. The V call is TRBV27, the J call TRBJ2-7; 9 bases agree with TRBD2. The V and J ends lost 4 bases and 4 bases, in that order; junction bases with no gene match: 5. This CDR3 contains 14 residues. Germline lookup yields CDR1 MNHEY and CDR2 SMNVEV (reference sequence).

This clone was found once. The CDR3 reads CARRERGSYEQYF. The DNA for the CDR3 is TGTGCCCGCCGGGAGCGGGGGAGTTACGAGCAGTACTTC. This chain joins TRBV6-4 and TRBJ2-7, with 8 bases identical to TRBD2. The CDR3 has 13 amino acids. V dropped 11 bases and J dropped 4; count of bases not matched to a gene: 10. CDR1 is MRHNA, CDR2 SNTAGT, per germline.

Comment on this clone: Other DNA sequences from this sample encode an identical CDR3 as well. This chain connects TRBV5-1 to TRBJ2-1; D possibly matches TRBD1 or TRBD2 (5 bases each). The germline V and J ends were trimmed by 0 bases and 9 bases, with 7 bases remaining between them. This CDR3 region has 12 residues. The germline gives CDR1 SGHRS, CDR2 YFSETQ. CDR3 sequence: CASSLAGGEQFF. As DNA, the CDR3 is TGCGCCAGCAGCTTGGCTGGGGGTGAGCAGTTCTTC. Variable domain in full (rest from reference TRBV5-1 and TRBJ2-1): KAGVTQTPRYLIKTRGQQVTLSCSPISGHRSVSWYQQTPGQGLQFLFEYFSETQRNKGNFPGRFSGRQFSNSRSEMNVSTLELGDSALYLCASSLAGGEQFFGPGTRLTVL.

The chain joins TRBV4-1 to TRBJ2-3, with D perhaps given as TRBD1 or TRBD2 (5 bases each). V was trimmed by 0 bases and J by 3 bases, leaving 16 bases between them. Germline CDR1 is MGHRA and CDR2 is YSYEKL. This CDR3 is built from 17 residues. The CDR3 reads CASSQEGVSVRTDTQYF. CDR3 in DNA: TGCGCCAGCAGCCAAGAGGGGGTCAGCGTGAGGACAGATACGCAGTATTTT.

The chain recombines TRBV11-1 with TRBJ1-2; the D is unclear. The CDR3 contains 13 residues. Germline values: CDR1 SGHAT, CDR2 FQDESV (reference sequence). Trimming removed 5 bases at V and 0 bases at J, with 7 bases between. DNA for the CDR3: TGTGCCAGCAGCCCGACAACTAACTATGGCTACACCTTC. It translates to CASSPTTNYGYTF.

The V gene is TRBV30, the J gene TRBJ1-2; D is perhaps TRBD1 (5 bases). The CDR3 has 13 residues. Germline-derived CDR1 and CDR2 are GTSNPN and SVGIG (reference sequence). Trimming stripped 3 bases from V and 6 bases from J, with 14 bases between. The CDR3 region is CAWSYGAGDGYTF. The CDR3 coding sequence is TGTGCCTGGAGCTACGGGGCTGGTGATGGCTACACCTTC.

The chain has TRBV4-2 and TRBJ2-7; unclear D gene. This CDR3 comprises 14 residues. Trimming stripped 0 bases from V and 10 bases from J, with 16 bases between. CDR1 is LGHNA, CDR2 YNFKEQ, per germline. CDR3 sequence reads: CASSQDALSSRQYF. CDR3 DNA: TGTGCCAGCAGCCAAGATGCCCTTTCAAGTCGACAGTACTTC.

J is TRBJ2-1 and V is TRBV27, with 10 bases matching TRBD2. J gave up 6 bases and V 5 bases, and 13 bases lay outside the gene matches. Germline CDR1 MNHEY, CDR2 SMNVEV (reference sequence). CDR3 length equals 17 residues. The CDR3 nucleotides are TGTGCCAGCAGTACCATTCTAGCGGGAGAACCCTCCAATGAGCAGTTCTTC. It specifies CASSTILAGEPSNEQFF.

CDR3 residues: CASSPLNTGELFF. The CDR3 DNA sequence: TGTGCCAGCAGCCCACTGAACACCGGGGAGCTGTTTTTT. The rearrangement uses TRBV7-2 and TRBJ2-2, with D hard to call. V shed 5 bases and J shed 1 base, with 5 bases lying between them. This CDR3 is built from 13 residues. Germline CDR1 reads SGHTA; CDR2 reads FQGNSA. The full variable domain, its missing parts supplied by reference TRBV7-2 and TRBJ2-2, is GAGVSQSPSNKVTEKGKDVELRCDPISGHTALYWYRQSLGQGLEFLIYFQGNSAPDKSGLPSDRFSAERTGGSVSTLTIQRTQQEDSAVYLCASSPLNTGELFFGEGSRLTVL.

This sequence joins TRBV7-9 and TRBJ2-5; D is unclear. V was clipped by 2 bases and J by 1 base, with 14 bases between them. The germline CDR1 and CDR2 sequences are SEHNR and FQNEAQ (reference sequence). There are 16 residues in the CDR3. The CDR3 DNA reads as TGTGCCAGCAGCTTATTCCCCGCCAACACCCAAGAGACCCAGTACTTC. Translation gives CASSLFPANTQETQYF.

The rearrangement links TRBV2 to TRBJ2-7; 8 nucleotides agree with TRBD2. The germline V gene encodes CDR1 SNHLY and CDR2 FYNNEI. The CDR3 sequence is 14 residues long. Trimming removed 3 bases from V and 0 bases from J; junction bases left unmatched: 1. The CDR3 nucleotides read TGTGCCAGCAGTGATAGCGGGGCCTCCTACGAGCAGTACTTC. Translation gives CASSDSGASYEQYF.

The rearrangement links TRBV28 to TRBJ1-6; D is perhaps TRBD1 (6 bases). This CDR3 spans 14 amino acids. Germline assignment: CDR1 MDHEN and CDR2 SYDVKM. The germline V and J ends were trimmed by 6 bases and 5 bases, with 11 bases remaining between them. The CDR3 DNA sequence: TGTGCCAGCAGCGGACAGAGTGATAATTCACCCCTCCACTTT. Amino acid sequence: CASSGQSDNSPLHF.

This clone occurred a few times. The chain has TRBV28 and TRBJ1-5; no clear D. The CDR3 has 12 amino acids. Germline V gives CDR1 MDHEN, CDR2 SYDVKM. The germline V and J ends were trimmed by 8 bases and 2 bases, with 7 bases remaining between them. In nucleotides, the CDR3 is TGTGCCAGCCTCAAGGGCAATCAGCCCCAGCATTTT. As protein: CASLKGNQPQHF.

This clone was observed once. This chain joins TRBV6-6 and TRBJ2-3, with 7 bases matching TRBD2. V lost 7 bases, J lost 4 bases, and 14 bases stayed unmatched. Germline assignment: CDR1 MNHNY and CDR2 SVGAGI (reference sequence). This CDR3 has 16 residues. The CDR3 protein is CASTPSGGVMPDTQYF. The CDR3 DNA sequence: TGTGCCAGCACCCCGTCGGGGGGAGTGATGCCAGATACGCAGTATTTT.

The gene calls are TRBV4-1 and TRBJ2-5, with a possible D match to TRBD1 (5 bases). This CDR3 is built from 14 residues. V lost 0 bases and J lost 3, with 8 bases in between. Per germline, CDR1 MGHRA and CDR2 YSYEKL. CDR3 in DNA: TGCGCCAGCAGCCAAGAGGGCAGGGAAGAGACCCAGTACTTC. It translates to CASSQEGREETQYF.

This clone occurred once. The V call is TRBV11-2, the J call TRBJ2-5; D remains ambiguous. Trimming shortened V by 1 base and J by 0 bases, and 9 bases separated the two germline ends. The length of the CDR3 is 15 residues. Germline CDR1 reads SGHAT; CDR2 reads FQNNGV. CDR3 loop: CASSLAPRDQETQYF. The CDR3 DNA reads TGTGCCAGCAGCTTAGCGCCTCGGGACCAAGAGACCCAGTACTTC.

J is TRBJ1-4 and V is TRBV11-2; no clear D. V lost 0 bases to trimming and J lost 8 bases, with 4 bases between them. CDR3 length: 12 residues. From germline, CDR1 is SGHAT and CDR2 FQNNGV. The DNA for the CDR3 is TGTGCCAGCAGCTTAGAAGGAGAAAAACTGTTTTTT. Translation gives CASSLEGEKLFF.